This TCR beta chain emerged from a study of blood T cell repertoires in COVID-19. Assay: immunoSEQ multiplex PCR; the TCRdb copy retains only in-frame clones and omits some. The sample has hundreds of thousands of clones; less than 90% are singletons. Seattle participants joined during active infection and were tracked over time. The V end lost 9 bases, the J end lost 6 bases, and 14 bases lay between the germline ends. From germline, CDR1 is MGHRA and CDR2 YSYEKL. This CDR3 comprises 13 residues. The chain employs TRBV4-1 and TRBJ2-2, with D perhaps matching TRBD1 (6 bases). The sample comprised peripheral blood. This TCR came from a woman in her 50s with COVID-19, enrolled during active disease. The CDR3 region is CASSGYRAGELFF. CDR3 nucleotide sequence: TGCGCCAGTTCTGGCTACAGGGCCGGGGAGCTGTTTTTT.